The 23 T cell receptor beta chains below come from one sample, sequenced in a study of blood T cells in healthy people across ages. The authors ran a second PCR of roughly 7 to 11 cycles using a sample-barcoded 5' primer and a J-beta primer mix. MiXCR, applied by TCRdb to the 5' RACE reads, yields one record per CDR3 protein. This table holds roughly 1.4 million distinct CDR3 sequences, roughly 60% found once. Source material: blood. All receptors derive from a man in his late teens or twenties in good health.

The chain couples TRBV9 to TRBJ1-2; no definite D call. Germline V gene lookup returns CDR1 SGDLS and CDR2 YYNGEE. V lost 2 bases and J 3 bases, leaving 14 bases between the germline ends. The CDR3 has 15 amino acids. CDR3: CASSVDIGAYYGYTF. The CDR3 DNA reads TGTGCCAGCAGCGTTGACATCGGCGCTTACTATGGCTACACCTTC.

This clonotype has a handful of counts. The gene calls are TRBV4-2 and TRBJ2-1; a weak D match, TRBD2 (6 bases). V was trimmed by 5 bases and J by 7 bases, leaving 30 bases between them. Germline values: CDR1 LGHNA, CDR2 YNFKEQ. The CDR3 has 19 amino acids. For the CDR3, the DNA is TGTGCCAGCAGCAGAGGCTTACAAACTAGCAAGCTACTACGGAATGAGCAGTTCTTC. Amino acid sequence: CASSRGLQTSKLLRNEQFF.

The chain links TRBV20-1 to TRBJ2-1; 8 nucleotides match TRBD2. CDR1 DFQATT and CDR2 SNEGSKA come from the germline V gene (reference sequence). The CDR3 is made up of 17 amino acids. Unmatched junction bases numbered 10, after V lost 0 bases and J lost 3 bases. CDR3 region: CSARERGRGAYYNEQFF. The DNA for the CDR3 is TGCAGTGCTAGAGAACGTGGGCGGGGGGCCTACTACAATGAGCAGTTCTTC.

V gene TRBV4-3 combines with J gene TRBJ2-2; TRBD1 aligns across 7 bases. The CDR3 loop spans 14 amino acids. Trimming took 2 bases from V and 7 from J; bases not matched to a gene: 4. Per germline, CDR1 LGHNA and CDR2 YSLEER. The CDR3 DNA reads TGCGCCAGCAGCCAAACAGGGGTTTTCGGGGAGCTGTTTTTT. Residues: CASSQTGVFGELFF.

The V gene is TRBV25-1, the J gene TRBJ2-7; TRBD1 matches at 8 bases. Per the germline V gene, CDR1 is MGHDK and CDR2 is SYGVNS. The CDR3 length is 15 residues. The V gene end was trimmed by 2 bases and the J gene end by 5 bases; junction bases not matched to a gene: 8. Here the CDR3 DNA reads TGTGCCAGCAGTGAACCGAAGACAGGGGACAACGAGCAGTACTTC. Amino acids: CASSEPKTGDNEQYF.

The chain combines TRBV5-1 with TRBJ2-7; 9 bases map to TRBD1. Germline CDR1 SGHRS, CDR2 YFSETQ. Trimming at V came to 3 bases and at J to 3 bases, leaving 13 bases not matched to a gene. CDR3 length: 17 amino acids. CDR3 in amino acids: CASSSVTRDRGIYEQYF. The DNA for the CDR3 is TGCGCCAGCAGCTCGGTAACTAGAGACAGGGGGATCTACGAGCAGTACTTC.

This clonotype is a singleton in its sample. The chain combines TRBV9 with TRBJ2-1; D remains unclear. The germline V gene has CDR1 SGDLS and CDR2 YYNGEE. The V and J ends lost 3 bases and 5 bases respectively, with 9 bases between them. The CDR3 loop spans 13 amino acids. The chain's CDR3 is CASSARPNNEQFF. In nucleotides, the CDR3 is TGTGCCAGCAGCGCGAGACCGAACAATGAGCAGTTCTTC. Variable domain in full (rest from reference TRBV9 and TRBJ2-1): DSGVTQTPKHLITATGQRVTLRCSPRSGDLSVYWYQQSLDQGLQFLIQYYNGEERAKGNILERFSAQQFPDLHSELNLSSLELGDSALYFCASSARPNNEQFFGPGTRLTVL.

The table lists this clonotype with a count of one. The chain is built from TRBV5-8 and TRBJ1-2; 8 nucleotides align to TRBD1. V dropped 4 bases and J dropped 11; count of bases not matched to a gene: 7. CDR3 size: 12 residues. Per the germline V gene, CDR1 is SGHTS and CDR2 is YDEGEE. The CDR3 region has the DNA TGTGCCAGCAGCATCCGACAGGGGAAATACACCTTC. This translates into CASSIRQGKYTF.

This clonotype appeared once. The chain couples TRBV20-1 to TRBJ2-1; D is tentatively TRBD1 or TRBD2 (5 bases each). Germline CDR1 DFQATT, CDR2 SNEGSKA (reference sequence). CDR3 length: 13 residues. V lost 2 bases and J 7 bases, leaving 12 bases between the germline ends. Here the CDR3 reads CSARLAGANEQFF. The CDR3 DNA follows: TGCAGTGCTAGACTGGCCGGGGCAAATGAGCAGTTCTTC.

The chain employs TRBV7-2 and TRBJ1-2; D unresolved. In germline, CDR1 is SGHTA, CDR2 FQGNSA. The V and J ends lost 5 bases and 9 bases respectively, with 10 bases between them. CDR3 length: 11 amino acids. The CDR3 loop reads CASSPASSYTF. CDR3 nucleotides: TGTGCCAGCAGCCCCGCTTCTAGCTACACCTTC.

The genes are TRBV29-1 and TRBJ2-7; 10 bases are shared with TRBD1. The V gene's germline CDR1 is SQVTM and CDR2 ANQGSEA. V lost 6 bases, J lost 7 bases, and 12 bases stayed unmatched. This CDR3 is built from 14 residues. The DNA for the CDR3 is TGCAGCGTGAGAGGGACAGGGGTATCCAATGAGCAGTACTTC. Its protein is CSVRGTGVSNEQYF.

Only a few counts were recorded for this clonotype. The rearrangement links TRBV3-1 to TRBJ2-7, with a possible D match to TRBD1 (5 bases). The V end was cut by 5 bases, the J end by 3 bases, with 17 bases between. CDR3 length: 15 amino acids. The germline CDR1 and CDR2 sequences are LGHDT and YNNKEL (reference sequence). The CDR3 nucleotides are TGTGCCAGCAGCATGGTAGGGGTCCGGGTCTACGAGCAGTACTTC. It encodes CASSMVGVRVYEQYF.

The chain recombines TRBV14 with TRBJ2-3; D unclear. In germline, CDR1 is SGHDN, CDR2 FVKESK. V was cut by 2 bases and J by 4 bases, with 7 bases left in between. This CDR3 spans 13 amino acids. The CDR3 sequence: CASSQNYPDTQYF. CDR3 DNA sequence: TGTGCCAGCAGCCAAAATTATCCAGATACGCAGTATTTT.

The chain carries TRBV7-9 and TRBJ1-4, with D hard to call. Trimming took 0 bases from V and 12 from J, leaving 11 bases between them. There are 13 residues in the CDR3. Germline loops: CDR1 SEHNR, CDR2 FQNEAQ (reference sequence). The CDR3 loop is CASSLAPGMELFF. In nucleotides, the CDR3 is TGTGCCAGCAGCTTAGCTCCGGGAATGGAACTGTTTTTT.

The CDR3 DNA sequence: TGTGCCAGCAGCCAGGCGGGACAGCAAGAGACCCAGTACTTC. Protein: CASSQAGQQETQYF. The chain employs TRBV3-1 and TRBJ2-5, with a possible D match to TRBD1 (7 bases). The CDR3 covers 14 residues. Germline-derived CDR1 and CDR2 are LGHDT and YNNKEL (reference sequence). The germline V and J ends were trimmed by 3 bases and 2 bases, with 10 bases remaining between them.

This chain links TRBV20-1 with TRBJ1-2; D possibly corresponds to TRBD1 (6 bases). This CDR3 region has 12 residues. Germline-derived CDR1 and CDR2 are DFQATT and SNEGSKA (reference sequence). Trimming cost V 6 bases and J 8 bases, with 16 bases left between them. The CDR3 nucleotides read TGCAGTGCGAGGAGGGGTGGGGGCGGCTACACCTTC. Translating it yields CSARRGGGGYTF.

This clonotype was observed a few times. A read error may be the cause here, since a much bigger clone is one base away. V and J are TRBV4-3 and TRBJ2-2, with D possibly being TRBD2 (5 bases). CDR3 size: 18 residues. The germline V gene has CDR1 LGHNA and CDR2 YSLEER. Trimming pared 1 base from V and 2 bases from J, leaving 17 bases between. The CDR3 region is CASSQVHSGTTNTGELFF. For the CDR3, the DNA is TGCGCCAGCAGCCAAGTACACTCGGGAACTACCAACACCGGGGAGCTGTTTTTT.

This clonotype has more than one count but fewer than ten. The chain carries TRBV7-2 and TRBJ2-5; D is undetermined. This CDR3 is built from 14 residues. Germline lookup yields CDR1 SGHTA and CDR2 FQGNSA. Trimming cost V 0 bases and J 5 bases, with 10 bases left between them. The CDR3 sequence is CASSLAVGRETQYF. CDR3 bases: TGTGCCAGCAGCTTAGCCGTGGGTAGGGAGACCCAGTACTTC.

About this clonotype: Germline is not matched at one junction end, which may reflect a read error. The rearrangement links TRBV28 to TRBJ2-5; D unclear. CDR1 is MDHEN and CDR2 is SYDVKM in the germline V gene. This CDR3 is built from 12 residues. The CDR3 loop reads CASSFSPEIQYF. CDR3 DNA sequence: TGTGCCAGCAGTTTCTCGCCAGAGATCCAGTACTTC.

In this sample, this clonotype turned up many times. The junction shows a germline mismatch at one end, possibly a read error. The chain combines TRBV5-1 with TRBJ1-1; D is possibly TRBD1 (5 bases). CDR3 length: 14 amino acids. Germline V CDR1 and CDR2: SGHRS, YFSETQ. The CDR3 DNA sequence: TGTGCCAGCAGTTTGGGGACGGCGAACACTGAAGCTTTCTTT. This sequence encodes CASSLGTANTEAFF.

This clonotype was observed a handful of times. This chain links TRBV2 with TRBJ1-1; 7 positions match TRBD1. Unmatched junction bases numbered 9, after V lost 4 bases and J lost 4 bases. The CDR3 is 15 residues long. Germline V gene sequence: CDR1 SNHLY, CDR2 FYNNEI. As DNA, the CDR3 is TGTGCCAGCAGTGGTTGGACAGGACCAAGCACTGAAGCTTTCTTT. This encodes CASSGWTGPSTEAFF.

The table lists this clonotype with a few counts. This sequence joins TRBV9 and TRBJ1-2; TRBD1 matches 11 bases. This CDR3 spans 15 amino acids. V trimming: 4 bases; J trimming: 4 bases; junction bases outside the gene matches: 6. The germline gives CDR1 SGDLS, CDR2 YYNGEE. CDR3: CASSNRTGGVYGYTF. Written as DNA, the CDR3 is TGTGCCAGCAGCAACCGGACAGGGGGCGTCTATGGCTACACCTTC. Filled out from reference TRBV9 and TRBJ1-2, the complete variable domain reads DSGVTQTPKHLITATGQRVTLRCSPRSGDLSVYWYQQSLDQGLQFLIQYYNGEERAKGNILERFSAQQFPDLHSELNLSSLELGDSALYFCASSNRTGGVYGYTFGSGTRLTVV.

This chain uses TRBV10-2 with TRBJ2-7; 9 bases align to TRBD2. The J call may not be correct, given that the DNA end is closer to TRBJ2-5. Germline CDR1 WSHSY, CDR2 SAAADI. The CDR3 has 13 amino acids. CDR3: CASSELAGETQYF. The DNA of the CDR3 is TGCGCCAGCAGTGAGCTAGCGGGGGAGACCCAGTACTTC.